The 26 T cell receptor beta chains reported below all come from one sample, sequenced in a study of CD8 T cells in ankylosing spondylitis. TCRdb ran MiXCR on the 5' RACE reads and lists one entry per CDR3 protein. The table has 350,000 or so distinct CDR3 sequences, 11% seen once; the top ten hold roughly 9.1%. Sequencing was done on a sample of blood, either unsorted or a sorted T cell fraction (not recorded which). The receptors were sampled from a female donor with ankylosing spondylitis or in good health (not recorded which).

This clonotype showed up many times. The gene calls are TRBV6-1 and TRBJ2-7, with a weak D call TRBD1 (5 bases). From germline, CDR1 is MNHNS and CDR2 SASEGT. Trimming cost V 4 bases and J 3 bases, with 10 bases left between them. The CDR3 totals 13 residues. The CDR3 here is CASSAGNYYEQYF. The CDR3 DNA reads as TGTGCCAGCAGTGCAGGGAATTACTACGAGCAGTACTTC.

This clonotype was detected many times. This rearrangement joins TRBV13 to TRBJ1-4; a possible D gene is TRBD1 (5 bases). Germline CDR1 is PRHDT and CDR2 is FYEKMQ (reference sequence). V was clipped by 4 bases and J by 7 bases, with 16 bases between them. The CDR3 has 15 amino acids. This chain's CDR3 is CASSSRAGWAEKLFF. The CDR3 DNA follows: TGTGCCAGCAGCTCCCGTGCAGGGTGGGCTGAAAAACTGTTTTTT. Full variable domain (remainder filled in from reference TRBV13 and TRBJ1-4): AAGVIQSPRHLIKEKRETATLKCYPIPRHDTVYWYQQGPGQDPQFLISFYEKMQSDKGSIPDRFSAQQFSDYHSELNMSSLELGDSALYFCASSSRAGWAEKLFFGSGTQLSVL.

The table lists this clonotype with many counts. The rearrangement links TRBV25-1 to TRBJ1-3; D remains unclear. This CDR3 region has 14 residues. Germline V gene data show CDR1 as MGHDK and CDR2 as SYGVNS. Trimming cost V 2 bases and J 0 bases, with 5 bases left between them. The CDR3 region is CASSEVVSGNTIYF. The CDR3 DNA is TGTGCCAGCAGTGAAGTAGTCTCTGGAAACACCATATATTTT. The variable domain in full, with the rest retrieved from reference TRBV25-1 and TRBJ1-3, is EADIYQTPRYLVIGTGKKITLECSQTMGHDKMYWYQQDPGMELHLIHYSYGVNSTEKGDLSSESTVSRIRTEHFPLTLESARPSHTSQYLCASSEVVSGNTIYFGEGSWLTVV.

The sample holds a few counts of this clonotype. The rearrangement uses TRBV18 and TRBJ2-1; D is uncertain. V was cut by 3 bases and J by 6 bases, with 18 bases left in between. CDR1 and CDR2 (germline): KGHSH, LQKENI. The CDR3 is made up of 16 amino acids. The CDR3 here is CASSPQTQAVSNEQFF. The CDR3 DNA is TGTGCCAGCTCACCCCAGACCCAGGCGGTCTCCAATGAGCAGTTCTTC.

This clonotype has just a few counts. J is TRBJ2-3 and V is TRBV15, with unresolved D. With 4 bases removed from V and 4 bases from J, the gap between germline ends came to 12 bases. The CDR3 is 14 amino acids. Germline-derived CDR1 and CDR2 are LNHNV and YYDKDF (reference sequence). The CDR3 is CATSNPRKADTQYF. The CDR3 coding sequence is TGTGCCACCAGCAACCCTAGAAAGGCAGATACGCAGTATTTT. Drawing the rest from reference TRBV15 and TRBJ2-3, the complete variable domain is DAMVIQNPRYQVTQFGKPVTLSCSQTLNHNVMYWYQQKSSQAPKLLFHYYDKDFNNEADTPDNFQSRRPNTSFCFLDIRSPGLGDTAMYLCATSNPRKADTQYFGPGTRLTVL.

This clonotype was picked up a small number of times. The V and J genes are TRBV6-2 or TRBV6-3 and TRBJ1-2; D not resolved. Trimming took 5 bases from V and 8 from J, leaving 15 bases between them. The length of the CDR3 is 13 residues. CDR1 is MNHEY and CDR2 is SVGEGT in the germline V gene. The CDR3 nucleotides read TGTGCCAGCAGTCATGCTAAAGATCGAGGCTACACCTTC. Protein sequence: CASSHAKDRGYTF.

The chain is built from TRBV10-3 and TRBJ2-2; D might be TRBD2 (6 bases). This CDR3 has 15 residues. Germline-derived CDR1 and CDR2 are ENHRY and SYGVKD. The V gene lost 8 bases and the J gene lost 1 base, with 14 bases spanning the gap. In DNA, the CDR3 is TGTGCCATCTCAGGAGGCGGGAAGAACACCGGGGAGCTGTTTTTT. This sequence encodes CAISGGGKNTGELFF.

CDR3 sequence: CSALTRTSPYEQYF. For the CDR3, the DNA is TGCAGTGCCCTTACTAGGACTAGCCCCTACGAGCAGTACTTC. This rearrangement joins TRBV20-1 to TRBJ2-7; 8 bases fit TRBD2. The germline gives CDR1 DFQATT, CDR2 SNEGSKA (reference sequence). J gave up 2 bases and V 6 bases, and 9 bases lay outside the gene matches. The CDR3 has 14 amino acids.

Many counts were recorded for this clonotype. The chain uses TRBV20-1 and TRBJ1-1; D unclear. V lost 5 bases and J lost 0, with 4 bases in between. There are 11 residues in the CDR3. CDR1 and CDR2 from the germline V gene are DFQATT and SNEGSKA (reference sequence). CDR3 region: CSALLNTEAFF. The CDR3 DNA follows: TGCAGTGCTCTCCTGAACACTGAAGCTTTCTTT.

This clonotype was counted only a few times. This chain links TRBV20-1 with TRBJ1-5; D might be TRBD1 (5 bases). In germline, CDR1 is DFQATT, CDR2 SNEGSKA (reference sequence). This CDR3 spans 14 amino acids. Trimming pared 4 bases from V and 1 base from J, leaving 11 bases between. This chain's CDR3 is CSATRDSSNQPQHF. Written as DNA, the CDR3 is TGCAGTGCTACTAGGGACTCCAGCAATCAGCCCCAGCATTTT.

As for this clonotype: One end of the junction varies from germline; a read error may be responsible. The chain is built from TRBV6-1 and TRBJ2-3; 9 bases are a match to TRBD2. This CDR3 region has 18 residues. The germline V gene encodes CDR1 MNHNS and CDR2 SASEGT. The DNA for the CDR3 is TGTACCAGCAGCCTAACCGGCGGGGGGGCCGCAGGAACAGATACGCAGTATTTT. The encoded protein is CTSSLTGGGAAGTDTQYF.

This clonotype showed up many times. The genes are TRBV6-6 and TRBJ2-5; D is ambiguous. This CDR3 comprises 12 residues. The V end lost 3 bases, the J end lost 2 bases, and 4 bases lay between the germline ends. Per germline, CDR1 MNHNY and CDR2 SVGAGI (reference sequence). In nucleotides, the CDR3 is TGTGCCAGCAGTTATCAGCAAGAGACCCAGTACTTC. This encodes CASSYQQETQYF.

The sample holds a few counts of this clonotype. The chain employs TRBV14 and TRBJ2-1, with 8 bases identical to TRBD1. Losses at the gene ends were 3 bases for V and 8 bases for J; bases not matched to a gene: 12. The length of the CDR3 is 16 residues. Germline V gene data show CDR1 as SGHDN and CDR2 as FVKESK. The DNA for the CDR3 is TGTGCCAGCAGCCAGGACAGGGTTTCGCTTTGGGATGAGCAGTTCTTC. Its translation is CASSQDRVSLWDEQFF.

This clonotype came up many times. The chain couples TRBV7-9 to TRBJ1-3; a possible D gene is TRBD1 (6 bases). Trimming removed 5 bases at V and 0 bases at J, with 8 bases between. Germline CDR1 reads SEHNR; CDR2 reads FQNEAQ (reference sequence). CDR3 size: 14 residues. For the CDR3, the DNA is TGTGCCAGCAGCCGGGACATCTCTGGAAACACCATATATTTT. It translates to CASSRDISGNTIYF.

V is TRBV7-2 and J is TRBJ2-1; 8 bases match TRBD2. Germline V gives CDR1 SGHTA, CDR2 FQGNSA. Trimming cost V 2 bases and J 6 bases; bases outside gene matches: 18. The CDR3 totals 19 residues. The CDR3 DNA reads TGTGCCAGCAGCTTATGGGCTAGCGGGTGGGGTTACGGCGTCAATGAGCAGTTCTTC. Translation gives CASSLWASGWGYGVNEQFF. Variable domain in full (rest from reference TRBV7-2 and TRBJ2-1): GAGVSQSPSNKVTEKGKDVELRCDPISGHTALYWYRQSLGQGLEFLIYFQGNSAPDKSGLPSDRFSAERTGGSVSTLTIQRTQQEDSAVYLCASSLWASGWGYGVNEQFFGPGTRLTVL.

This clonotype was counted many times. The rearrangement joins TRBV5-1 to TRBJ2-7; no firm D call. With 4 bases removed from V and 1 base from J, the gap between germline ends came to 18 bases. Per germline, CDR1 SGHRS and CDR2 YFSETQ. This CDR3 comprises 16 residues. The CDR3 protein is CASSPELGLRSYEQYF. The CDR3 nucleotides read TGCGCCAGCAGCCCGGAACTCGGTCTTAGGTCCTACGAGCAGTACTTC.

There are many counts of this clonotype. The gene calls are TRBV12-3 or TRBV12-4 and TRBJ1-4; D is possibly TRBD1 (5 bases). The V gene lost 6 bases and the J gene lost 8 bases, with 16 bases spanning the gap. The CDR3 is 14 residues long. In nucleotides, the CDR3 is TGTGCCAGCAGAAAGCTGGGGGTGAACGAAAAACTGTTTTTT. Translated, it gives CASRKLGVNEKLFF.

The table lists this clonotype with many counts. The chain carries TRBV12-3 or TRBV12-4 and TRBJ1-3; possibly TRBD1 for D (5 bases). The length of the CDR3 is 14 residues. V was cut by 5 bases and J by 4 bases, with 12 bases left in between. The CDR3 spells CASSPGRAGNTIYF. The DNA for the CDR3 is TGTGCCAGCAGTCCAGGCAGGGCCGGAAACACCATATATTTT.

This clonotype was counted ten times or more. The chain combines TRBV5-1 with TRBJ2-7, with 7 positions matching TRBD2. This CDR3 has 15 residues. V lost 4 bases and J lost 0; bases outside the gene matches: 7. Germline loops: CDR1 SGHRS, CDR2 YFSETQ. Here the CDR3 reads CASSRGDLSSYEQYF. The CDR3 DNA follows: TGCGCCAGCAGCCGGGGGGACTTGAGCTCCTACGAGCAGTACTTC.

The chain has TRBV20-1 and TRBJ2-3; D is unresolved. Trimming removed 3 bases from V and 0 bases from J, with 13 bases in between. Germline CDR1 reads DFQATT; CDR2 reads SNEGSKA (reference sequence). The CDR3 contains 15 residues. CDR3 residues: CSASGLALSTDTQYF. In nucleotides, the CDR3 is TGCAGTGCTAGTGGCTTGGCTTTGAGCACAGATACGCAGTATTTT.

Points on this clonotype: A much larger clone lies a single base off, so this may be a read error. V gene TRBV5-1 combines with J gene TRBJ2-1; no definite D call. Germline-derived CDR1 and CDR2 are SGHRS and YFSETQ. The germline V and J ends were trimmed by 1 base and 8 bases, with 7 bases remaining between them. This CDR3 is 12 amino acids long. The DNA for the CDR3 is TGCGCCAGCAGCTTGAAGTGGGATGAGCAGTTCTTC. Its protein product is CASSLKWDEQFF.

Ten or more counts support this clonotype. V is TRBV28 and J is TRBJ2-5; no clear D. Trimming left V 10 bases short and J 0 bases short, with 12 bases between. The CDR3 extends over 13 amino acids. Germline V gene data show CDR1 as MDHEN and CDR2 as SYDVKM. The CDR3 is CATETQYQETQYF. DNA of the CDR3: TGTGCCACCGAGACACAGTACCAAGAGACCCAGTACTTC. The full variable domain, its missing parts supplied by reference TRBV28 and TRBJ2-5, is DVKVTQSSRYLVKRTGEKVFLECVQDMDHENMFWYRQDPGLGLRLIYFSYDVKMKEKGDIPEGYSVSREKKERFSLILESASTNQTSMYLCATETQYQETQYFGPGTRLLVL.

This clonotype was seen ten or more times. Germline and junction disagree at one end, which may indicate a read error. J is TRBJ2-1 and V is TRBV5-8, with 8 bases lining up with TRBD1. Germline CDR1 reads SGHTS; CDR2 reads YDEGEE. The CDR3 length is 15 residues. The CDR3 nucleotides are TGTGCCAGCAGATCTGGACAGGGACCCTACCATGAGCAGTTCTTC. As protein: CASRSGQGPYHEQFF.

This clonotype was seen more than once but under ten times. The rearrangement links TRBV6-2 or TRBV6-3 to TRBJ2-7; a weak D match, TRBD2 (6 bases). Trimming removed 3 bases from V and 0 bases from J, with 12 bases in between. CDR3 length: 15 residues. CDR1 and CDR2 (germline): MNHEY, SVGEGT. The CDR3 sequence: CASSYVGGRSYEQYF. Written as DNA, the CDR3 is TGTGCCAGCAGTTATGTGGGAGGACGCTCCTACGAGCAGTACTTC.

Many counts were recorded for this clonotype. CDR3 in DNA: TGCAGTGCTAAAGACAGGGTCCTTAGCACAGATACGCAGTATTTT. This translates into CSAKDRVLSTDTQYF. V usage is TRBV20-1 and J usage is TRBJ2-3; 7 nucleotides match TRBD1. J was trimmed by 0 bases and V by 4 bases; bases with no gene match: 7. Germline V CDR1 and CDR2: DFQATT, SNEGSKA (reference sequence). CDR3 length: 15 residues.

In this sample, this clonotype turned up many times. The chain recombines TRBV12-3 or TRBV12-4 with TRBJ2-3, with a possible D match to TRBD1 (5 bases). The CDR3 covers 13 residues. V gave up 3 bases and J gave up 4 bases, with 8 bases separating them. The CDR3 region is CASSFRAPDTQYF. CDR3 sequence (DNA): TGTGCCAGCAGTTTCAGGGCCCCAGATACGCAGTATTTT.